These 23 T cell receptor beta chains came from one sample sequenced in a study of T cells after yellow fever vaccination. TCRdb re-called the 5' RACE reads with MiXCR, one entry per CDR3 protein. Of around 610,000 distinct CDR3 sequences listed, roughly 12% are singletons. Source: PBMCs, taken on the day of the yellow fever booster vaccination. The receptors stem from a man younger than 45 who received the YFV17D yellow fever vaccine.

This clonotype was counted many times. The chain employs TRBV5-1 and TRBJ2-1; TRBD1 aligns across 7 bases. The germline gives CDR1 SGHRS, CDR2 YFSETQ. This CDR3 is built from 14 residues. With V trimmed by 6 bases and J by 4 bases, 7 bases remained unmatched. CDR3 region: CASNRDSPYNEQFF. The CDR3 DNA follows: TGCGCCAGCAACAGGGACAGCCCTTACAATGAGCAGTTCTTC.

The V gene is TRBV7-8, the J gene TRBJ2-5; 8 nucleotides agree with TRBD1. With V trimmed by 5 bases and J by 4 bases, 9 bases remained unmatched. The CDR3 runs to 15 residues. Germline V gene lookup returns CDR1 SGHVS and CDR2 FQNEAQ. Written as DNA, the CDR3 is TGTGCCAGCAGCCCCAGGACAGGGTCGGTAGAGACCCAGTACTTC. As protein: CASSPRTGSVETQYF.

In its sample, this clonotype was seen a few times. The chain employs TRBV29-1 and TRBJ2-2, with 10 positions matching TRBD1. Losses at the gene ends were 2 bases for V and 3 bases for J; bases not matched to a gene: 12. The CDR3 length is 18 residues. CDR1 SQVTM and CDR2 ANQGSEA come from the germline V gene. CDR3 sequence: CSVEKGGQGVSDTGELFF. As DNA, the CDR3 is TGCAGCGTTGAAAAGGGAGGACAGGGGGTCTCTGACACCGGGGAGCTGTTTTTT.

This clonotype has at least ten counts. This chain's CDR3 is CASSLTQYNEQFF. As DNA, the CDR3 is TGCGCCAGCAGCTTGACACAGTACAATGAGCAGTTCTTC. The V gene is TRBV5-1, the J gene TRBJ2-1; D is uncertain. The CDR3 sequence is 13 residues long. In germline, CDR1 is SGHRS, CDR2 YFSETQ. Trimming removed 1 base from V and 4 bases from J, with 6 bases in between.

This clonotype came up a few times. V usage is TRBV9 and J usage is TRBJ2-1; 12 bases align to TRBD2. CDR1 and CDR2 from the germline V gene are SGDLS and YYNGEE. After removal of 4 bases from V and 8 bases from J, the junction contained 16 bases not matched to a gene. The CDR3 length is 18 residues. The CDR3 spells CASSLSTSGRRGQDEQFF. The CDR3 bases are TGTGCCAGCAGCCTATCGACTAGCGGGAGACGGGGTCAAGATGAGCAGTTCTTC.

This clonotype was detected a few times. The DNA for the CDR3 is TGTGCCAGCAGCTTCGTGACAGGGGATTACAATGAGCAGTTCTTC. This sequence encodes CASSFVTGDYNEQFF. The chain links TRBV5-6 to TRBJ2-1; 8 bases match TRBD1. This CDR3 is built from 15 residues. V gave up 2 bases and J gave up 4 bases; unmatched junction bases: 5. Germline-derived CDR1 and CDR2 are SGHDT and YYEEEE. Full variable domain (outside the CDR3, taken from reference TRBV5-6 and TRBJ2-1): DAGVTQSPTHLIKTRGQQVTLRCSPKSGHDTVSWYQQALGQGPQFIFQYYEEEERQRGNFPDRFSGHQFPNYSSELNVNALLLGDSALYLCASSFVTGDYNEQFFGPGTRLTVL.

This clonotype was recorded a few times. The V call is TRBV20-1, the J call TRBJ2-1, with TRBD2 identical over 9 bases. The germline gives CDR1 DFQATT, CDR2 SNEGSKA (reference sequence). The CDR3 loop spans 15 amino acids. J was trimmed by 14 bases and V by 0 bases; bases with no gene match: 14. The CDR3 coding sequence is TGCAGTGCTAGAGATCTCCTAGCGGGGAGTATTGGGAAGTTCTTC. Translating gives CSARDLLAGSIGKFF.

CDR3 DNA sequence: TGTGCCAGCAGTTACTCCGTTATCTACAATGAGCAGTTCTTC. Its translation is CASSYSVIYNEQFF. The V call is TRBV6-2 or TRBV6-3, the J call TRBJ2-1, with D unresolved. The CDR3 spans 14 residues. Germline V gene lookup returns CDR1 MNHEY and CDR2 SVGEGT. Trimming removed 0 bases from V and 3 bases from J, with 6 bases in between.

This clonotype was seen only a few times. The V gene is TRBV12-3 or TRBV12-4, the J gene TRBJ1-1; 7 positions match TRBD1. The CDR3 sequence is 15 residues long. The V and J ends lost 8 bases and 7 bases, in that order; junction bases with no gene match: 16. CDR3 amino acids: CASGEGGTAVREAFF. The CDR3 DNA sequence: TGTGCCAGCGGCGAAGGCGGGACAGCGGTGCGTGAAGCTTTCTTT.

CDR3 sequence (DNA): TGTGCCAGCAGTGAATGGGGGGGTTCGGACACTGAAGCTTTCTTT. This translates into CASSEWGGSDTEAFF. The gene calls are TRBV25-1 and TRBJ1-1; a possible D gene is TRBD1 (5 bases). Trimming pared 1 base from V and 3 bases from J, leaving 12 bases between. The CDR3 sequence is 15 residues long. The germline gives CDR1 MGHDK, CDR2 SYGVNS.

This clonotype was seen a handful of times. The rearrangement links TRBV11-2 to TRBJ1-5; weak D call: TRBD1 (6 bases). This CDR3 comprises 15 residues. Trimming removed 1 base from V and 10 bases from J, with 17 bases in between. Germline CDR1 and CDR2: SGHAT and FQNNGV. Here the CDR3 DNA reads TGTGCCAGCAGCTTAGGGATGGGGGCCGCCCACCCCCAGCATTTT. The encoded protein is CASSLGMGAAHPQHF.

This clonotype appeared a few times. This sequence joins TRBV20-1 and TRBJ2-2, with unresolved D. The CDR3 consists of 14 residues. Germline V gives CDR1 DFQATT, CDR2 SNEGSKA (reference sequence). Trimming shortened V by 3 bases and J by 1 base, and 9 bases separated the two germline ends. CDR3 DNA sequence: TGCAGTGCTAGTGGTGACCGGAACACCGGGGAGCTGTTTTTT. Encoded protein: CSASGDRNTGELFF.

This clonotype showed up just a few times. The chain is built from TRBV7-2 and TRBJ2-7, with D maybe TRBD2 (5 bases). CDR3 size: 17 residues. The germline gives CDR1 SGHTA, CDR2 FQGNSA. V lost 2 bases, J lost 3 bases, and 20 bases lay in between. The DNA for the CDR3 is TGTGCCAGCAGCTTAAGGGAGAGGGAATCCCGTCTCTACGAGCAGTACTTC. Amino acids: CASSLRERESRLYEQYF.

This chain links TRBV7-9 with TRBJ2-7, with TRBD2 matching over 7 bases. This CDR3 region has 16 residues. CDR1 and CDR2 (germline): SEHNR, FQNEAQ (reference sequence). V was pared by 5 bases and J by 3 bases, with 13 bases of the junction left unmatched. CDR3 sequence: CASSPTTGLNFYEQYF. The CDR3 bases are TGTGCCAGCAGCCCAACTACGGGACTAAATTTCTACGAGCAGTACTTC.

The chain couples TRBV5-1 to TRBJ2-1; D is perhaps TRBD1 (6 bases). CDR3 size: 16 residues. The V and J ends lost 4 bases and 0 bases respectively, with 14 bases between them. The germline V gene encodes CDR1 SGHRS and CDR2 YFSETQ. CDR3 DNA sequence: TGCGCCAGCAGCCAACAGGGTCCTGGCTCCTACAATGAGCAGTTCTTC. This encodes CASSQQGPGSYNEQFF.

In its sample, this clonotype was seen a few times. CDR3 region: CATSDPKGAHEQYF. The CDR3 coding sequence is TGTGCCACCAGTGACCCCAAGGGGGCCCACGAGCAGTACTTC. This chain links TRBV24-1 with TRBJ2-7; 7 bases match TRBD1. After removal of 4 bases from V and 5 bases from J, the junction contained 7 bases not matched to a gene. Germline CDR1 is KGHDR and CDR2 is SFDVKD. The CDR3 extends over 14 amino acids.

This clonotype was seen more than once but under ten times. The chain is built from TRBV7-2 and TRBJ1-2; TRBD1 matches 11 bases. The CDR3 is 14 residues long. CDR1 SGHTA and CDR2 FQGNSA come from the germline V gene. Trimming removed 4 bases from V and 5 bases from J; junction bases left unmatched: 3. CDR3 loop: CASSWTGGSYGYTF. CDR3 coding DNA: TGTGCCAGCAGCTGGACAGGGGGCTCTTATGGCTACACCTTC.

This clonotype was observed at least ten times. V gene TRBV28 combines with J gene TRBJ2-7, with D perhaps matching TRBD2 (7 bases). Trimming took 8 bases from V and 0 from J, leaving 17 bases between them. CDR1 is MDHEN and CDR2 is SYDVKM in the germline V gene. This CDR3 has 15 residues. CDR3 sequence reads: CASSLGGGNSYEQYF. CDR3 in DNA: TGTGCCAGCTCGCTAGGGGGAGGGAACTCCTACGAGCAGTACTTC.

The chain is built from TRBV3-1 and TRBJ1-4, with unresolved D. CDR1 is LGHDT and CDR2 is YNNKEL in the germline V gene (reference sequence). Trimming pared 10 bases from V and 2 bases from J, leaving 8 bases between. CDR3 size: 12 residues. The CDR3 DNA reads TGTGCCACCAGGACCACTAATGAAAAACTGTTTTTT. This gives the protein CATRTTNEKLFF.

The chain carries TRBV7-2 and TRBJ2-2; 11 bases are shared with TRBD2. Trimming cost V 9 bases and J 4 bases; bases outside gene matches: 4. The CDR3 covers 14 residues. Germline V gene data show CDR1 as SGHTA and CDR2 as FQGNSA. The CDR3 loop reads CASSGRAGTGELFF. In DNA form, the CDR3 reads TGTGCCAGTAGCGGGAGGGCCGGCACCGGGGAGCTGTTTTTT.

The chain uses TRBV19 and TRBJ2-1; no clear D gene. This CDR3 has 12 residues. Trimming took off 3 bases at V and 6 bases at J, with 6 bases between the two ends. CDR1 is LNHDA and CDR2 is SQIVND in the germline V gene (reference sequence). The CDR3 coding sequence is TGTGCCAGTAGTATCGCCGTCAATGAGCAGTTCTTC. Protein sequence: CASSIAVNEQFF.

The chain combines TRBV7-8 with TRBJ2-4; unclear D gene. CDR1 and CDR2 from the germline V gene are SGHVS and FQNEAQ. The CDR3 spans 13 residues. Trimming left V 5 bases short and J 7 bases short, with 12 bases between. CDR3 residues: CASSPYTGNIQYF. CDR3 coding DNA: TGTGCCAGCAGCCCCTATACCGGGAACATTCAGTACTTC.

This sequence joins TRBV7-2 and TRBJ2-5; 12 bases fit TRBD2. CDR3 length: 14 residues. Per germline, CDR1 SGHTA and CDR2 FQGNSA. The J segment lost 11 bases and the V segment lost 9 bases, leaving 13 bases of the junction unmatched. CDR3 bases: TGTGCCAGTAGGACCGGGACTAGCGGGTCCGGACAGTACTTC. Protein: CASRTGTSGSGQYF.